The rows below give T cell receptor beta chains drawn from one sample of a study of T cell changes during pregnancy in multiple sclerosis. Assay used: immunoSEQ multiplex PCR; TCRdb lists only in-frame clones, some missing. The sample holds around 97,000 clones, approximately 90% seen once. The sample in question was peripheral blood, obtained after pregnancy. These receptor sequences come from a female donor with multiple sclerosis, enrolled in a pregnancy study. CDR3s include the opening cysteine and the closing phenylalanine or tryptophan. The order of the fields is clone size, V gene, D gene, J gene, CDR3 DNA, CDR3 protein. D genes are given only for firm matches. Clone size is not always given. Where it is, it says once, few, many or a class for expanded clones.

clone size: -
V gene: TRBV5-4
D gene: TRBD2
J gene: TRBJ2-5
CDR3 DNA: TGTGCCAGCAGCTATCCGGGAGGGGAGACCCAGTACTTC
CDR3 protein: CASSYPGGETQYF

clone size: -
V gene: TRBV19
D gene: -
J gene: TRBJ1-1
CDR3 DNA: TGTGCCTGTAGTCGGGTGAACACTGAAGCTTTCTTT
CDR3 protein: CACSRVNTEAFF

clone size: -
V gene: TRBV11-1
D gene: TRBD2
J gene: TRBJ2-6
CDR3 DNA: TGTGCCAGCAGCTTAGCCGGGGGGGCTGGGGCCAACGTCCTGACTTTC
CDR3 protein: CASSLAGGAGANVLTF

clone size: -
V gene: TRBV5-1
D gene: TRBD1
J gene: TRBJ1-1
CDR3 DNA: TGCGCCAGCAGCGCGGACAGGCCTTTAGAAGCTTTCTTT
CDR3 protein: CASSADRPLEAFF

clone size: -
V gene: TRBV5-1
D gene: TRBD2
J gene: TRBJ2-5
CDR3 DNA: TGCGCCAGCAGCTCAGGACTAGCGGCGATTCAAGAGACCCAGTACTTC
CDR3 protein: CASSSGLAAIQETQYF

clone size: -
V gene: TRBV9
D gene: -
J gene: TRBJ1-4
CDR3 DNA: TGTGCCAGCAGCGTGGACCCCGGGGAGGATGAAAAACTGTTTTTT
CDR3 protein: CASSVDPGEDEKLFF

clone size: -
V gene: TRBV5-4
D gene: -
J gene: TRBJ2-2
CDR3 DNA: TGTGCCAGCAGCTTGGCCACAGGCACCGGGGAGCTGTTTTTT
CDR3 protein: CASSLATGTGELFF

clone size: -
V gene: TRBV18
D gene: -
J gene: TRBJ1-5
CDR3 DNA: TGTGCCAGCTCATCCGGGGATCAGCCCCAGCATTTT
CDR3 protein: CASSSGDQPQHF

clone size: -
V gene: TRBV6-5
D gene: -
J gene: TRBJ1-2
CDR3 DNA: TGTGCCAGCAGTTACACCACGCCGGGTGGTGGCTACACCTTC
CDR3 protein: CASSYTTPGGGYTF

clone size: -
V gene: TRBV14
D gene: TRBD2
J gene: TRBJ2-2
CDR3 DNA: TGTGCCAGCAGCCAAGTAATCCGACTAGCGGGCCCCGGGGAGCTGTTTTTT
CDR3 protein: CASSQVIRLAGPGELFF

clone size: -
V gene: TRBV28
D gene: -
J gene: TRBJ1-2
CDR3 DNA: TGTGCCAGCAGTTTATTTTCGGCGGGGAACTATGGCTACACCTTC
CDR3 protein: CASSLFSAGNYGYTF

clone size: once
V gene: TRBV2
D gene: TRBD1
J gene: TRBJ1-6
CDR3 DNA: TGTGCCAGCAGTGAAATGGGACAGGGAGGTTCACCCCTCCACTTT
CDR3 protein: CASSEMGQGGSPLHF

clone size: once
V gene: TRBV28
D gene: TRBD1
J gene: TRBJ1-4
CDR3 DNA: TGTGCCAGCAGTCGGGACAGGGGTGGTGAAAAACTGTTTTTT
CDR3 protein: CASSRDRGGEKLFF

clone size: -
V gene: TRBV30
D gene: TRBD2
J gene: TRBJ2-7
CDR3 DNA: TGTGCCGGGACTACCACCTACGAGCAGTACTTC
CDR3 protein: CAGTTTYEQYF

clone size: -
V gene: TRBV19
D gene: TRBD2
J gene: TRBJ2-3
CDR3 DNA: TGTGCCACCCGACTAGCGGGGGAAACGCAGTATTTT
CDR3 protein: CATRLAGETQYF

clone size: -
V gene: TRBV7-2
D gene: TRBD2
J gene: TRBJ2-4
CDR3 DNA: TGTGCCAGCAGCCGTCCTGAGCGGGGGGCAACCAAAAACATTCAGTACTTC
CDR3 protein: CASSRPERGATKNIQYF

clone size: -
V gene: TRBV6-5
D gene: -
J gene: TRBJ2-7
CDR3 DNA: TGTGCCAGCACCAAACGGGGGGAGCAGTACTTC
CDR3 protein: CASTKRGEQYF

clone size: -
V gene: TRBV7-9
D gene: TRBD1
J gene: TRBJ2-3
CDR3 DNA: TGTGCCAGCAGCCAACAGGGGGCAGATACGCAGTATTTT
CDR3 protein: CASSQQGADTQYF

clone size: -
V gene: TRBV9
D gene: TRBD1
J gene: TRBJ1-1
CDR3 DNA: TGTGCCAGCAGCGGGACAGGGTTTACTGAAGCTTTCTTT
CDR3 protein: CASSGTGFTEAFF

clone size: -
V gene: TRBV6-1
D gene: -
J gene: TRBJ2-7
CDR3 DNA: TGTGCCAGCAGTGAAGTACGGACAGGCCAAGGCGGGGGGCATTCCTACGAGCAGTACTTC
CDR3 protein: CASSEVRTGQGGGHSYEQYF

clone size: few
V gene: TRBV6-5
D gene: -
J gene: TRBJ2-7
CDR3 DNA: TGTGCCAGCAGCTACGGACTCGGGCTCGAGCAGTACTTC
CDR3 protein: CASSYGLGLEQYF

clone size: -
V gene: TRBV2
D gene: TRBD1
J gene: TRBJ1-5
CDR3 DNA: TGTGCCAGTGGACAGGCGAGCAATCAGCCCCAGCATTTT
CDR3 protein: CASGQASNQPQHF

clone size: -
V gene: TRBV7-9
D gene: -
J gene: TRBJ2-1
CDR3 DNA: TGTGCCAGCAGCTTAGCGCCAAGTCTCGGTGAGCAGTTCTTC
CDR3 protein: CASSLAPSLGEQFF

clone size: -
V gene: TRBV6-6
D gene: -
J gene: TRBJ1-5
CDR3 DNA: TGTGCCAGCAAATTAGGGGTCGGGCAGCCCCAGCATTTT
CDR3 protein: CASKLGVGQPQHF

clone size: -
V gene: TRBV7-7
D gene: -
J gene: TRBJ2-1
CDR3 DNA: TGTGCCAGCAGCTTAAAATTGAGCTCCTACAATGAGCAGTTCTTC
CDR3 protein: CASSLKLSSYNEQFF

clone size: -
V gene: TRBV14
D gene: -
J gene: TRBJ1-1
CDR3 DNA: TGTGCCAGCAGCCAATTTCTCGGGGTTAAAACTGAAGCTTTCTTT
CDR3 protein: CASSQFLGVKTEAFF

clone size: -
V gene: TRBV19
D gene: -
J gene: TRBJ1-5
CDR3 DNA: TGTGCCAGTAGTATTGGCCAGAGCAATCAGCCCCAGCATTTT
CDR3 protein: CASSIGQSNQPQHF

clone size: -
V gene: TRBV27
D gene: -
J gene: TRBJ2-3
CDR3 DNA: TGTGCCAGCAGTCTCCTCACAGCGGAGGATGGGGCAGATACGCAGTATTTT
CDR3 protein: CASSLLTAEDGADTQYF

clone size: -
V gene: TRBV20-1
D gene: -
J gene: TRBJ2-5
CDR3 DNA: TGCACAGTGGAGAGTCGGGGGACCCAGTACTTC
CDR3 protein: CTVESRGTQYF

clone size: -
V gene: TRBV9
D gene: TRBD1
J gene: TRBJ2-2
CDR3 DNA: TGTGCCAGCAGCGTAGCCCCGGGACAGGGGGCCGGGGAGCTGTTTTTT
CDR3 protein: CASSVAPGQGAGELFF

clone size: -
V gene: TRBV20-1
D gene: -
J gene: TRBJ1-1
CDR3 DNA: TGCAGTGCTAGATGGCAGAAGGGGGCTTTCTTT
CDR3 protein: CSARWQKGAFF

clone size: -
V gene: TRBV5-1
D gene: -
J gene: TRBJ2-7
CDR3 DNA: TGCGCCAGCAGTCCCGGAGGGGGGGTATCCTACGAGCAGTACTTC
CDR3 protein: CASSPGGGVSYEQYF

clone size: -
V gene: TRBV7-2
D gene: -
J gene: TRBJ1-1
CDR3 DNA: TGTGCCAGCAGCTCCCGGGGAGGAAACACTGAAGCTTTCTTT
CDR3 protein: CASSSRGGNTEAFF

clone size: -
V gene: TRBV6-6
D gene: TRBD1
J gene: TRBJ2-1
CDR3 DNA: TGTGCCAGCAGTTACCCGACAGGGGGAGATGAGCAGTTCTTC
CDR3 protein: CASSYPTGGDEQFF

clone size: -
V gene: TRBV19
D gene: -
J gene: TRBJ1-2
CDR3 DNA: TGTGCCAGTAGGAATTTGGCGGAGGGGTATGGCTACACCTTC
CDR3 protein: CASRNLAEGYGYTF

clone size: -
V gene: TRBV27
D gene: TRBD2
J gene: TRBJ2-7
CDR3 DNA: TGTGCCAGCAGTTTAATAGCGGGAGGGTACGAGCAGTACTTC
CDR3 protein: CASSLIAGGYEQYF

clone size: -
V gene: TRBV7-6
D gene: TRBD2
J gene: TRBJ2-7
CDR3 DNA: TGTGCCAGCAGCTCCGGGGGCCTAGCGGGAATGTACGAGCAGTACTTC
CDR3 protein: CASSSGGLAGMYEQYF

clone size: -
V gene: TRBV11-2
D gene: TRBD1
J gene: TRBJ2-7
CDR3 DNA: TGTGCCAGCAGCTTCCGGGACAGGACGATCTACGAGCAGTACTTC
CDR3 protein: CASSFRDRTIYEQYF

clone size: -
V gene: TRBV6-1
D gene: -
J gene: TRBJ1-4
CDR3 DNA: TGTGCCAGCAGGCCCATAGAAACTAATGAAAAACTGTTTTTT
CDR3 protein: CASRPIETNEKLFF

clone size: -
V gene: TRBV7-8
D gene: TRBD1
J gene: TRBJ2-7
CDR3 DNA: TGTGCCAGCAGCTTAATGCGGACAGGGGGGGAGCAGTACTTC
CDR3 protein: CASSLMRTGGEQYF

clone size: -
V gene: TRBV28
D gene: -
J gene: TRBJ1-5
CDR3 DNA: TGTGCCAGCACCTCCCCATCGGGATACAATCAGCCCCAGCATTTT
CDR3 protein: CASTSPSGYNQPQHF

clone size: -
V gene: TRBV19
D gene: TRBD2
J gene: TRBJ2-3
CDR3 DNA: TGTGCCAGTAGCCTACTCCCGGGACTAAAGAGCACAGATACGCAGTATTTT
CDR3 protein: CASSLLPGLKSTDTQYF

clone size: -
V gene: TRBV6-1
D gene: -
J gene: TRBJ2-3
CDR3 DNA: TGTGCCAGCAGTGACGGTCAGCCCGGAGGTCCGCAGTATTTT
CDR3 protein: CASSDGQPGGPQYF

clone size: once
V gene: TRBV7-9
D gene: TRBD2
J gene: TRBJ2-5
CDR3 DNA: TGTGCCAGCAGCTTAGGGGGGACTAGAAAAGAGACCCAGTACTTC
CDR3 protein: CASSLGGTRKETQYF

clone size: -
V gene: TRBV12-5
D gene: TRBD1
J gene: TRBJ2-5
CDR3 DNA: TGTGCTAGTGGCGGCCCATCCGACAGGGGTGAGACCCAGTACTTC
CDR3 protein: CASGGPSDRGETQYF

clone size: once
V gene: TRBV4-2
D gene: TRBD2
J gene: TRBJ2-7
CDR3 DNA: TGTGCCAGCAGCCAAGATTCTTTGGGGACTAGCGGGACCTACGAGCAGTACTTC
CDR3 protein: CASSQDSLGTSGTYEQYF

clone size: -
V gene: TRBV4-1
D gene: TRBD2
J gene: TRBJ2-3
CDR3 DNA: TGCGCCAGCAGCCAGGCTTTTAGGACTAGCGGGGGCACAGATACGCAGTATTTT
CDR3 protein: CASSQAFRTSGGTDTQYF

clone size: -
V gene: TRBV7-2
D gene: TRBD2
J gene: TRBJ2-7
CDR3 DNA: TGTGCCAGCAGCTTATCTAGCGGAACCTACGAGCAGTACTTC
CDR3 protein: CASSLSSGTYEQYF